These 2 T cell receptor beta chains originate from one sample sequenced in a study of OX40 agonist ivuxolimab in advanced cancers. Preparation of the library involved the immunoSEQ multiplex PCR assay. TCRdb's version of the immuneACCESS table is confined to in-frame rearrangements and falls short of the full clone set. An unresolved V gene accounts for under half of the shortfall where checked; the remainder is of unknown origin. A total of around 100,000 clones appear in this sample, 80% to 90% of them only once. The ten largest account for 5.5% of the sample. The specimen comprised CD4+ or CD8+ T cells sorted from blood, sampled in a trial of the OX40 agonist ivuxolimab. These receptors came from an adult with an advanced solid tumor such as melanoma, head and neck, liver or kidney cancer.

J is TRBJ1-1 and V is TRBV9; perhaps TRBD1 as D (6 bases). The CDR3 has 16 residues. V was pared by 0 bases and J by 3 bases, with 15 bases between. Germline CDR1 reads SGDLS; CDR2 reads YYNGEE. As DNA, the CDR3 is TGTGCCAGCAGCGTAGACCCCGGACAGTTTTACACTGAAGCTTTCTTT. Translation gives CASSVDPGQFYTEAFF.

The chain couples TRBV9 to TRBJ1-2, with 8 bases identical to TRBD1. Germline loops: CDR1 SGDLS, CDR2 YYNGEE. This CDR3 comprises 16 residues. V was clipped by 4 bases and J by 4 bases; unmatched bases: 12. CDR3 region: CASSSASTGGVYGYTF. CDR3 sequence (DNA): TGTGCCAGCAGCTCAGCCTCAACAGGGGGTGTCTATGGCTACACCTTC.